The entry below gives a single T cell receptor (beta chain) sequence along with its context. Measured with immunoSEQ multiplex PCR; TCRdb has only the in-frame clones, and not every one. The sample records 35,000 to 55,000 clones, 85% to 95% being singletons. Prior autoimmune disease or systemic immunosuppression barred patients. The investigators sampled blood at baseline, at cycle 4 day 1, and at cycle 7 day 1. The CDR3 runs 14 residues. The V gene's germline CDR1 is MGHRA and CDR2 YSYEKL. The ends were cut back, 3 bases at V and 2 bases at J, with 10 bases in the middle. This sample is drawn from a study of OX40 agonist ivuxolimab in advanced cancers.

This TCR derives from an adult with an advanced solid tumor such as melanoma, head and neck, liver or kidney cancer. This rearrangement joins TRBV4-1 to TRBJ1-1; D gene unclear. The source was CD4+ or CD8+ T cells sorted from blood, collected in a trial of the OX40 agonist ivuxolimab. CDR3 loop: CASSHPHENTEAFF. In DNA form, the CDR3 reads TGCGCCAGCAGCCACCCCCATGAAAACACTGAAGCTTTCTTT.